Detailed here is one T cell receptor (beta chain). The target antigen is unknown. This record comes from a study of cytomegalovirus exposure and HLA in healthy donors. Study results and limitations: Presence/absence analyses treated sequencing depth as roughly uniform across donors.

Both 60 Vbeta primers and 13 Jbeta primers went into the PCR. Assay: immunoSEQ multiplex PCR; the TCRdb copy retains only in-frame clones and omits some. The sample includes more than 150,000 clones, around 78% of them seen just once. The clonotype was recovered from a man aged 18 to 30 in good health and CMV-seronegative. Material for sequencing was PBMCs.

The CDR3 bases are TGTGCCAGCAGCGTGGGGGCGGGGGTCACTGGGGCCAACGTCCTGACTTTC. Its protein product is CASSVGAGVTGANVLTF. The rearrangement links TRBV5-6 to TRBJ2-6; D is possibly TRBD2 (7 bases). The V gene lost 4 bases and the J gene lost 2 bases, with 16 bases spanning the gap. Germline CDR1 SGHDT, CDR2 YYEEEE. The CDR3 sequence is 17 residues long.